This T cell receptor (beta chain) appears in the sequencing data of a study of blood T cells in healthy people across ages. Through a sample-barcoded 5' primer and a J-beta primer mix, a second PCR was run for 7 to 11 cycles. With 12 random nucleotides, a template-switch adaptor tagged each individual cDNA molecule. From the 5' RACE reads, TCRdb called clonotypes with MiXCR, one entry per CDR3 protein. Among some 710,000 distinct CDR3 sequences listed, more than 35% were seen once. To note about this clonotype: The antigen remains undetermined.

Findings of the study overall: The donors' CMV status was not determined, possibly confounding changes in expanded clonotypes. Strong correlation linked observed beta diversity and percent naive T cells.

V was pared by 5 bases and J by 1 base, with 8 bases between. Germline V gene sequence: CDR1 SEHNR, CDR2 FQNEAQ (reference sequence). The CDR3 runs to 14 residues. All donors came from Russia, were Caucasian and healthy, and spanned ages about 6 to 95. The clonotype comes from a man older than 75 in good health. Sequences were obtained from blood. The V gene is TRBV7-9, the J gene TRBJ1-4; no reliable D call. CDR3 sequence (DNA): TGTGCCAGCAGCCGCGGAGGAACTAATGAAAAACTGTTTTTT. Translation gives CASSRGGTNEKLFF.